This paragraph reports one TCR beta chain. No antigen is known for it. The read gets to within 3 residues of the CDR3 end, and the germline J gene fills in the rest. This specimen belongs to a study of T cells in women clearing cervical HPV infection. Libraries were prepared by immunoSEQ multiplex PCR; TCRdb keeps only in-frame clonotypes and omits some of them. The table counts approximately 15,000 clones; 7.5% to 8.5% lies in the top ten. Findings of the study overall: TRBV6-7 abundance was lower in cases than controls (roughly 0.12% versus 0.15%). T-cell numbers per sample were unknown and may explain richness differences.

The germline V gene has CDR1 WSHSY and CDR2 SAAADI. The trim removed 7 bases at V and 7 bases at J, leaving 12 bases unmatched. The CDR3 extends over 17 amino acids. Dot-blot hybridization genotyped cervical HPV amplified with MY09/MY11 PCR. This rearrangement joins TRBV10-2 to TRBJ2-1; 14 nucleotides match TRBD2. The sequence was obtained from a woman aged 18 to 75 with a cervical HPV16 infection that either progressed to CIN3+ or cleared (not recorded which). Source material: blood buffy coat. The part of the CDR3 DNA that was read is TGCGCCAGCACCCTCCCGACTAGCGGGGGGGCTCGTAATGAG. Its translation is CASTLPTSGGARNE. The CDR3 as a whole reads CASTLPTSGGARNEQFF.